The rows below give T cell receptor beta chains drawn from one sample of a study of blood T cell repertoires in COVID-19. Produced via immunoSEQ multiplex PCR; TCRdb's table is partial and in-frame only. Seen here are some 310,000 clones, around nine tenths observed once, and the top ten hold 1%. What was sequenced was peripheral blood. Receptors originate from a man aged 50-59 years with active or convalescent COVID-19. Both conserved end residues are part of each CDR3. A D gene is named only where the DNA matches it firmly. Clone size, where shown, is once, few, many, or a class for clones that have expanded.

D	V	size	J	CDR3
TRBD1	TRBV5-6	NA	TRBJ2-5	CASSRDRGLRETQYF
TRBD2	TRBV28	NA	TRBJ2-7	CASGAGGLNSGYEQYF
TRBD1	TRBV27	NA	TRBJ1-4	CASKDRMQGAREKLFF
NA	TRBV29-1	NA	TRBJ1-4	CSVLGGSGEKLFF
TRBD1	TRBV4-3	NA	TRBJ2-3	CASSLTPQGTDTQYF
NA	TRBV7-9	NA	TRBJ2-3	CASSLGSRATDTQYF
NA	TRBV30	once	TRBJ1-1	CAWTRGFGTEAFF
TRBD1	TRBV5-1	NA	TRBJ1-2	CASSSQGAYGYTF
NA	TRBV13	few	TRBJ2-1	CASSSGRRNEQFF
NA	TRBV5-4	once	TRBJ1-3	CASSLDGEAGNTIYF
TRBD1	TRBV6-1	once	TRBJ1-2	CASSEASAGGNYGYTF